This T cell receptor (beta chain) was sequenced during a study of control samples from healthy donors and cancer patients. The assay was immunoSEQ multiplex PCR, and TCRdb's table has in-frame clones only and misses some. Found here are roughly 90,000 clones, about four fifths of them singletons; the top ten hold around 10%. Per germline, CDR1 SGHDN and CDR2 FVKESK. Trimming cost V 4 bases and J 6 bases; bases outside gene matches: 6. The CDR3 totals 14 residues. In this sample, this clone turned up once. This TCR was sampled from a woman aged 55-69 years in good health. V gene TRBV14 combines with J gene TRBJ2-1; the match to TRBD1 covers 7 bases. The sample taken for sequencing was blood. This chain's CDR3 is CASSPWDSINEQFF. The DNA of the CDR3 is TGTGCCAGCAGCCCCTGGGACAGCATCAATGAGCAGTTCTTC. The full variable domain, completed using reference TRBV14 and TRBJ2-1, is EAGVTQFPSHSVIEKGQTVTLRCDPISGHDNLYWYRRVMGKEIKFLLHFVKESKQDESGMPNNRFLAERTGGTYSTLKVQPAELEDSGVYFCASSPWDSINEQFFGPGTRLTVL.